Below, 10 T cell receptor beta chains from the same sample are listed, as sequenced in a study of blood T cell repertoires in COVID-19. Profiled with immunoSEQ multiplex PCR; TCRdb holds only in-frame clones, not every one. The top ten hold 2.5% to 3% of the sample, which has just over 350,000 clones, less than 90% seen once. Material for sequencing was PBMCs or T cells enriched from blood (not recorded which). These receptors were obtained from a woman in her 30s who had recovered from COVID-19.

The DNA of the CDR3 is TGTGCCAGCAGCTTAGGGGGACAGGGTTCCGCTGGGGAGCTGTTTTTT. Amino acids: CASSLGGQGSAGELFF. The V gene is TRBV7-2, the J gene TRBJ2-2; 9 nucleotides line up with TRBD1. Germline V gene lookup returns CDR1 SGHTA and CDR2 FQGNSA. The J segment lost 8 bases and the V segment lost 1 base, leaving 8 bases of the junction unmatched. The CDR3 is 16 amino acids.

This sequence joins TRBV9 and TRBJ1-3, with 7 bases identical to TRBD1. Germline lookup yields CDR1 SGDLS and CDR2 YYNGEE. The junction had 2 bases not matched to a gene; V was cut back by 2 bases and J by 0 bases. The CDR3 has 15 residues. CDR3 DNA sequence: TGTGCCAGCAGCGTCGGGACAGCCTCTGGAAACACCATATATTTT. This gives the protein CASSVGTASGNTIYF.

The chain uses TRBV4-1 and TRBJ1-4, with a tentative D call TRBD1 (6 bases). The germline CDR1 and CDR2 sequences are MGHRA and YSYEKL. This CDR3 has 17 amino acids. Between the trimmed V and J ends, which lost 1 base and 1 base, there was a span of 13 bases. The CDR3 region has the DNA TGCGCCAGCAGCCAAGGGGGCCTACAGGGAACTAATGAAAAACTGTTTTTT. The encoded protein is CASSQGGLQGTNEKLFF.

J is TRBJ1-1 and V is TRBV13; tentative D call: TRBD1 (6 bases). The CDR3 covers 17 residues. V gave up 4 bases and J gave up 0 bases, with 18 bases separating them. Germline CDR1 is PRHDT and CDR2 is FYEKMQ (reference sequence). This CDR3 reads CASSSGRGARVNTEAFF. CDR3 nucleotide sequence: TGTGCCAGCAGCTCCGGTCGGGGGGCGCGGGTGAACACTGAAGCTTTCTTT.

The chain has TRBV7-3 and TRBJ2-5; tentatively, D is TRBD2 (5 bases). Deletions cut 5 bases from V and 5 bases from J, with 15 bases between. The CDR3 spans 14 residues. Looked up from germline, CDR1 is SGHTA and CDR2 is FQGTGA. CDR3 sequence reads: CASSPGVAWETQYF. The CDR3, as DNA: TGTGCCAGCAGCCCCGGGGTAGCGTGGGAGACCCAGTACTTC.

This clone occurred once. The germline gene is not matched at one end of the junction; a read error may be the cause. The chain is built from TRBV7-2 and TRBJ2-7; 10 bases agree with TRBD1. This CDR3 has 14 residues. Per the germline V gene, CDR1 is SGHTA and CDR2 is FQGNSA. The CDR3 region is CASSVAGTGAEQYF. In DNA, the CDR3 is TGTGCCAGCAGCGTAGCCGGGACAGGGGCCGAGCAGTACTTC.

This clone was observed a handful of times. This chain uses TRBV3-1 (or the pseudogene TRBV3-2) with TRBJ1-2; perhaps TRBD1 as D (6 bases). The CDR3 sequence is 14 residues long. CDR1 and CDR2 (germline): LGHDT, YNNKEL (reference sequence). Trimming took off 3 bases at V and 2 bases at J, with 10 bases between the two ends. Here the CDR3 reads CASSHLGQNYGYTF. In nucleotides, the CDR3 is TGTGCCAGCAGCCATCTTGGACAGAACTATGGCTACACCTTC.

The genes are TRBV29-1 and TRBJ2-7, with 9 bases lining up with TRBD1. The CDR3 consists of 12 residues. Germline V CDR1 and CDR2: SQVTM, ANQGSEA. The trim removed 6 bases at V and 4 bases at J, leaving 4 bases unmatched. Written as DNA, the CDR3 is TGCAGCGTAGGACAGGGGAGGTACGAGCAGTACTTC. It translates to CSVGQGRYEQYF.

The chain carries TRBV7-9 and TRBJ2-5; 9 bases line up with TRBD1. The V gene end was trimmed by 5 bases and the J gene end by 1 base; junction bases not matched to a gene: 2. The CDR3 contains 14 residues. Germline-derived CDR1 and CDR2 are SEHNR and FQNEAQ (reference sequence). Here the CDR3 DNA reads TGTGCCAGCAGCCTGACAGGGGGCCAAGAGACCCAGTACTTC. Translating gives CASSLTGGQETQYF.

The rearrangement uses TRBV15 and TRBJ2-7, with 9 bases identical to TRBD1. CDR3 length: 15 amino acids. Germline trimming cut 2 bases from V and 0 bases from J; bases unmatched to any gene: 2. CDR1 is LNHNV and CDR2 is YYDKDF in the germline V gene (reference sequence). CDR3 in amino acids: CATSRPGQGSYEQYF. CDR3 sequence (DNA): TGTGCCACCAGCAGACCGGGACAGGGCTCCTACGAGCAGTACTTC.